This is a list of T cell receptor beta chains from one sample in a study of T cell responses to AZD1222 COVID-19 vaccine. Produced via immunoSEQ multiplex PCR; TCRdb's table is partial and in-frame only. The sample carries some 84,000 clones, around 85% recorded once. Material: peripheral blood, obtained 28 days after the second AZD1222 dose. The receptors here all came from an adult who received the AZD1222 COVID-19 vaccine. Both conserved end residues are part of each CDR3. A D gene is named only where the DNA matches it firmly. Part of the rows lack a size; the others show once, few, many or a class for expanded clones.

V gene	clone size	D gene	J gene	CDR3 DNA	CDR3 protein
TRBV9	NA	NA	TRBJ1-4	TGTGCCAGCAGGGATACGGGGAGCGAAAAACTGTTTTTT	CASRDTGSEKLFF
TRBV12-3/TRBV12-4	NA	TRBD1	TRBJ1-5	TGTGCCAGCAGTGACAGGGGGGATCAGCCCCAGCATTTT	CASSDRGDQPQHF
TRBV7-2	NA	NA	TRBJ1-2	TGTGCCAGCAGCCCCCGGCAGCCTACCTCTAACTATGGCTACACCTTC	CASSPRQPTSNYGYTF
TRBV4-1	NA	TRBD1	TRBJ1-2	TGCGCCAGCAGCCAAGATCGGACAGGGCCCTATGGCTACACCTTC	CASSQDRTGPYGYTF
TRBV18	NA	TRBD2	TRBJ2-5	TGTGCCAGCTCACGGACTAGAGAGACCCAGTACTTC	CASSRTRETQYF
TRBV27	NA	NA	TRBJ2-7	TGTGCCAGCAGTTTATCCTCCCAGGGGAGGATCCACGAGCAGTACTTC	CASSLSSQGRIHEQYF
TRBV28	once	NA	TRBJ1-1	TGTGCCAGCAGTCCGGTCATCCAGAGAGCTTTCTTT	CASSPVIQRAFF
TRBV7-9	NA	NA	TRBJ1-2	TGTGCCAGCAGCTTAGCAGGGCGGAACTATGGCTACACCTTC	CASSLAGRNYGYTF
TRBV2	NA	NA	TRBJ2-1	TGTGCCAGCAGTGTGCTCACAGGGTGGGGTGAGCAGTTCTTC	CASSVLTGWGEQFF
TRBV24-1	NA	TRBD1	TRBJ2-7	TGTGCCACCAGTGAACGCCCCCTCGGACAGGGGTCCTACGAGCAGTACTTC	CATSERPLGQGSYEQYF
TRBV19	NA	NA	TRBJ2-3	TGTGCCAGTAGTTTAATAAGCGGATGGGGGCGGAACACAGATACGCAGTATTTT	CASSLISGWGRNTDTQYF
TRBV5-1	NA	NA	TRBJ2-7	TGCGCCAGCAGCTTGGGACCCGGCAGGGGCTACGAGCAGTACTTC	CASSLGPGRGYEQYF
TRBV2	NA	NA	TRBJ1-3	TGTGCCAGCAGTGAAGGCAGGGCAGCGGGAAACACCATATATTTT	CASSEGRAAGNTIYF